Below, one T cell receptor beta chain is given with its context. This clonotype was found a few times. This receptor's antigen is unknown. No much larger clonotype is one base removed from it; base qualities were not supplied. The data derive from a study of blood T cells in healthy people across ages (dated by TCRdb to 2014 to 2015). In terms of the full investigation: Template switching captured roughly one uniquely barcoded TCR beta cDNA molecule per two T cells in model experiments. To track age-related changes in TCR beta repertoire diversity, the study relied on deep sequencing normalized with unique cDNA molecular identifiers. Donors were grouped into four age groups: young (average roughly 17 years), middle-aged (less than 40), aged (62) and long-lived (about 89). To avoid experimental bias, donors of different ages were spread randomly across the sequencing lanes. The study analyzed two additional independent replicas of 1 million unique cDNA reads from the same blood draw for two donors, one aged 18 to 30 and one aged 80 or older.

The method was 5' RACE. The sequencer listed for this sample is Illumina HiSeq 2500. The second PCR ran for about 7 to 11 cycles and used a J-beta primer mix along with a sample-barcoded 5' primer. A unique molecular identifier was introduced onto each TCR beta cDNA molecule by a template-switch 5' adaptor carrying 12 random nucleotides. At least 2.5 million CDR3-containing paired-end reads were obtained from each sample. First-strand cDNA synthesis was performed from all RNA using the Mint cDNA synthesis kit, with priming by a TRBC-specific oligonucleotide. All cDNA was treated with uracil-DNA glycosylase and then went through a first 18-cycle PCR with the universal primers M1SS and BC2_uni_R. Per the original workflow: Normalization of each sample was performed by random selection of 1 million high-quality reads, each carrying a distinct molecular identifier. Reads sharing molecular identifiers were discarded rather than binned into consensus sequences. MiTCR, run with a Q25 quality threshold and the strictest error-elimination algorithm, handled CDR3 identification, clonotype clustering and error correction. A nonparametric unseen species model with Euler transformation was used to estimate a lower bound on total TCR beta diversity. The public reads were reanalyzed by TCRdb: fastp trimming at Q25, MiXCR alignment, in-frame beta chains only. One record per CDR3 amino acid sequence lists the most common genes and DNA. The V and J calls come from TCRdb's annotation, not from the publication. This sample lists about 730,000 distinct CDR3 sequences; roughly 44% were detected once. The ten largest clones represent 20% to 25% of the sample.

From the cysteine through the phenylalanine, the CDR3 covers 15 amino acids. The read is trimmed to its CDR3 DNA, 45 bases read in frame from base 1. V loses 2 bases at its end and J loses 5 bases; junction bases beyond the gene matches: 4. Here is what the overall study found, with its caveats: The CMV infection status of donors was not known, potentially confounding age-related changes in expanded clonotypes. Compared with the aged group, the long-lived group had more naive CD4+ T cells, fewer expanded clones and increased TCR diversity, a pattern suggesting age selection. Since profiling was done on bulk unsorted PBMCs, naive and antigen-experienced compartments could not be conclusively compared. Observed TCR beta diversity per million T cells fell roughly linearly with age, and a significant reduction was already apparent by age around 44. Estimates of total diversity based on one million sequenced T cells were regarded as lower bounds and as underestimates. The percentage of naive T cells measured by flow cytometry correlated strongly with observed TCR beta diversity.

The approximately 40 donors, aged roughly 6 to 95 years, were systemically healthy Caucasian individuals from Russia. Each donor gave approximately 10 milliliters of peripheral blood, collected into EDTA-treated Vacutainer tubes. Ficoll-Paque density-gradient centrifugation was used to isolate PBMCs, with at least 6 million per sample. Trizol reagent was used to extract total RNA from the PBMCs, yielding at least 6 micrograms per sample. For every donor, flow cytometry on a PBMC aliquot measured the percentage of naive CD45RAhigh/CD27high T cells. This clonotype originated in a woman in her fifties or sixties in good health. Sequencing input: blood. The chain couples TRBV23-1 to TRBJ2-5; 11 central nucleotides agree with TRBD2. TRBV23-1 is marked as an open reading frame, function uncertain. The DNA sequence follows: TGCGCCAGCAGTCAAAAGGCTAGCGGGAGGGAGACCCAGTACTTC. Its protein is CASSQKASGRETQYF.